These 27 T cell receptor beta chains originate from one sample sequenced in a study of blood T cell repertoires in COVID-19. Method: immunoSEQ multiplex PCR; TCRdb's copy keeps in-frame clones and lacks some. The sample holds 200,000 to 250,000 clones, 75% to 90% seen once. Sequencing was performed on peripheral blood. These TCRs come from a woman in her sixties or seventies with active or convalescent COVID-19.

This clone was detected once. This chain links TRBV28 with TRBJ1-4, with 8 bases lining up with TRBD1. The CDR3 sequence is 13 residues long. After removal of 6 bases from V and 8 bases from J, the junction contained 5 bases not matched to a gene. The V gene's germline CDR1 is MDHEN and CDR2 SYDVKM. CDR3 protein: CASRDRVREKLFF. CDR3 coding DNA: TGTGCCAGCAGGGACAGGGTTAGGGAAAAACTGTTTTTT.

The genes are TRBV6-2 or TRBV6-3 and TRBJ2-1; 7 bases are shared with TRBD1. The germline V gene encodes CDR1 MNHEY and CDR2 SVGEGT. Trimming cost V 2 bases and J 0 bases; bases outside gene matches: 7. The CDR3 is made up of 17 amino acids. The CDR3 here is CASSYGGQPSSYNEQFF. The CDR3 DNA reads TGTGCCAGCAGTTACGGGGGACAGCCGAGCTCCTACAATGAGCAGTTCTTC.

The chain employs TRBV5-1 and TRBJ2-2, with 14 bases aligning to TRBD2. CDR1 SGHRS and CDR2 YFSETQ come from the germline V gene. V gave up 6 bases and J gave up 8 bases; unmatched junction bases: 9. This CDR3 has 16 amino acids. CDR3 amino acids: CASKGLAGETSGELFF. The CDR3 bases are TGCGCCAGCAAGGGACTAGCGGGAGAGACTTCTGGGGAGCTGTTTTTT.

The chain is built from TRBV3-1 (or the pseudogene TRBV3-2) and TRBJ2-1, with D unclear. Trimming took 7 bases from V and 0 from J, leaving 16 bases between them. This CDR3 has 16 amino acids. Germline V gives CDR1 LGHDT, CDR2 YNNKEL (reference sequence). The CDR3 reads CASTSARPSSYNEQFF. The CDR3 region has the DNA TGTGCCAGCACCTCCGCGCGGCCGAGCTCCTACAATGAGCAGTTCTTC.

The chain has TRBV10-3 and TRBJ2-7; maybe TRBD1 (5 bases). Trimming cost V 4 bases and J 4 bases, with 8 bases left between them. The CDR3 sequence is 12 residues long. Germline V gives CDR1 ENHRY, CDR2 SYGVKD. This CDR3 is CAISVAGYEQYF. The CDR3 DNA reads as TGTGCCATCAGTGTTGCAGGGTACGAGCAGTACTTC.

This clone came up once. The chain combines TRBV30 with TRBJ1-1, with D possibly TRBD1 on 6 matching bases. V lost 2 bases, J lost 6 bases, and 19 bases lay in between. Looked up from germline, CDR1 is GTSNPN and CDR2 is SVGIG (reference sequence). The CDR3 is made up of 15 amino acids. CDR3 sequence: CAWSRGIPGGPEAFF. Written as DNA, the CDR3 is TGTGCCTGGAGTAGGGGGATACCTGGGGGACCTGAAGCTTTCTTT. Looking up the rest from reference TRBV30 and TRBJ1-1 gives the full variable domain: SQTIHQWPATLVQPVGSPLSLECTVEGTSNPNLYWYRQAAGRGLQLLFYSVGIGQISSEVPQNLSASRPQDRQFILSSKKLLLSDSGFYLCAWSRGIPGGPEAFFGQGTRLTVV.

Points on this clone: One end of the junction varies from germline; a read error may be responsible. The chain combines TRBV13 with TRBJ2-7, with 10 positions matching TRBD1. In germline, CDR1 is PRHDT, CDR2 FYEKMQ (reference sequence). CDR3 size: 16 residues. DNA of the CDR3: TGTGCCAGCAGTTTCGACTGGGGACAGGGGTCCTCCGAGCAGTACTTC. The encoded protein is CASSFDWGQGSSEQYF.

The genes are TRBV19 and TRBJ1-1; 8 nucleotides align to TRBD1. Trimming at V came to 5 bases and at J to 11 bases, leaving 7 bases not matched to a gene. The CDR3 consists of 12 residues. Per germline, CDR1 LNHDA and CDR2 SQIVND (reference sequence). CDR3 residues: CASSGRGLTAFF. CDR3 DNA sequence: TGTGCCAGTAGTGGCAGGGGGCTTACGGCTTTCTTT.

The rearrangement links TRBV28 to TRBJ2-2, with unresolved D. CDR3 length equals 13 residues. Deletions cut 7 bases from V and 5 bases from J, with 11 bases between. From germline, CDR1 is MDHEN and CDR2 SYDVKM. CDR3 amino acids: CASTIPATGELFF. The DNA of the CDR3 is TGTGCCAGCACGATTCCCGCGACCGGGGAGCTGTTTTTT.

The chain joins TRBV4-3 to TRBJ1-6, with a tentative D call TRBD1 (6 bases). The CDR3 totals 16 residues. Per the germline V gene, CDR1 is LGHNA and CDR2 is YSLEER. V dropped 0 bases and J dropped 7 bases, with 13 bases sitting between them. This chain's CDR3 is CASSQDPQGSNSPLHF. Written as DNA, the CDR3 is TGCGCCAGCAGCCAAGATCCCCAGGGGAGCAATTCACCCCTCCACTTT.

The chain carries TRBV7-9 and TRBJ1-1; D ambiguous. Germline CDR1 and CDR2: SEHNR and FQNEAQ (reference sequence). The CDR3 sequence is 12 residues long. V lost 3 bases, J lost 1 base, and 3 bases lay in between. The CDR3 sequence: CASSFGNTEAFF. The CDR3 DNA reads TGTGCCAGCAGCTTCGGGAACACTGAAGCTTTCTTT.

This chain uses TRBV28 with TRBJ2-1; 7 nucleotides agree with TRBD2. The V gene's germline CDR1 is MDHEN and CDR2 SYDVKM. The CDR3 extends over 15 amino acids. With V trimmed by 2 bases and J by 10 bases, 11 bases remained unmatched. This CDR3 reads CASSLRGGLLGEQFF. The DNA for the CDR3 is TGTGCCAGCAGTTTACGGGGAGGGCTCTTGGGGGAGCAGTTCTTC. Variable domain in full (rest from reference TRBV28 and TRBJ2-1): DVKVTQSSRYLVKRTGEKVFLECVQDMDHENMFWYRQDPGLGLRLIYFSYDVKMKEKGDIPEGYSVSREKKERFSLILESASTNQTSMYLCASSLRGGLLGEQFFGPGTRLTVL.

The chain joins TRBV7-6 to TRBJ2-2; D may be TRBD2 (6 bases). Germline values: CDR1 SGHVS, CDR2 FNYEAQ. This CDR3 comprises 16 residues. Deletions cut 0 bases from V and 5 bases from J, with 13 bases between. The CDR3 coding sequence is TGTGCCAGCAGCTTAGCGCCCGGGGGTGCTACCGGGGAGCTGTTTTTT. As protein: CASSLAPGGATGELFF. Together with reference TRBV7-6 and TRBJ2-2, the CDR3 gives the full variable domain: GAGVSQSPRYKVTKRGQDVALRCDPISGHVSLYWYRQALGQGPEFLTYFNYEAQQDKSGLPNDRFSAERPEGSISTLTIQRTEQRDSAMYRCASSLAPGGATGELFFGEGSRLTVL.

The chain couples TRBV6-5 to TRBJ2-5; perhaps TRBD2 as D (5 bases). With 5 bases removed from V and 4 bases from J, the gap between germline ends came to 14 bases. Germline assignment: CDR1 MNHEY and CDR2 SVGAGI. CDR3 length: 14 residues. The CDR3 here is CASSKRVVGETQYF. The CDR3 DNA sequence: TGTGCCAGCAGTAAGAGGGTGGTAGGAGAGACCCAGTACTTC.

CDR3 coding DNA: TGTGCCAGCAGTGAGGCAGGGTCGAGTCAGCCCCAGCATTTT. This encodes CASSEAGSSQPQHF. This chain connects TRBV6-1 to TRBJ1-5; D might be TRBD1 (5 bases). Germline loops: CDR1 MNHNS, CDR2 SASEGT. V dropped 3 bases and J dropped 6 bases, with 12 bases sitting between them. The CDR3 is 14 residues long.

The chain couples TRBV19 to TRBJ1-3, with 7 bases matching TRBD1. Germline CDR1 LNHDA, CDR2 SQIVND (reference sequence). The V segment lost 1 base and the J segment 2 bases; nucleotides outside the gene matches: 2. This CDR3 region has 15 residues. CDR3 region: CASSIVGTAGNTIYF. CDR3 coding DNA: TGTGCCAGTAGTATAGTTGGGACAGCTGGAAACACCATATATTTT.

This clone was seen a few times. The rearrangement uses TRBV18 and TRBJ1-4; 8 positions agree with TRBD1. Germline CDR1 is KGHSH and CDR2 is LQKENI. CDR3 length: 15 amino acids. The ends lost 6 bases at V and 7 bases at J; junction bases unmatched: 10. CDR3 nucleotides: TGTGCCAGCTCCCCCGAGGACAGGGTGGTTGAAAAACTGTTTTTT. It specifies CASSPEDRVVEKLFF.

The rearrangement links TRBV5-1 to TRBJ2-7, with TRBD1 matching 8 bases. Unmatched junction bases numbered 3, after V lost 5 bases and J lost 2 bases. Per germline, CDR1 SGHRS and CDR2 YFSETQ. This CDR3 is built from 13 residues. CDR3 region: CASSTDRAYEQYF. The CDR3 DNA is TGCGCCAGCAGTACGGACAGGGCCTACGAGCAGTACTTC.

The chain is built from TRBV19 and TRBJ2-7, with D perhaps TRBD1 (6 bases). Trimming pared 5 bases from V and 2 bases from J, leaving 13 bases between. The CDR3 loop spans 14 amino acids. Per the germline V gene, CDR1 is LNHDA and CDR2 is SQIVND (reference sequence). The CDR3 loop reads CASSARQVPYEQYF. CDR3 in DNA: TGTGCCAGTAGTGCCCGACAGGTCCCCTACGAGCAGTACTTC.

This clone was found a few times. The genes are TRBV11-2 and TRBJ1-2; D gene uncertain. The germline gives CDR1 SGHAT, CDR2 FQNNGV. The ends were cut back, 4 bases at V and 2 bases at J, with 8 bases in the middle. This CDR3 contains 13 residues. CDR3 amino acids: CASSSRVNYGYTF. The DNA of the CDR3 is TGTGCCAGCAGCTCCCGGGTGAACTATGGCTACACCTTC.

This chain joins TRBV5-1 and TRBJ1-3, with a tentative D call TRBD1 (5 bases). The CDR3 runs to 16 residues. Between the trimmed V and J ends, which lost 3 bases and 0 bases, there was a span of 13 bases. Looked up from germline, CDR1 is SGHRS and CDR2 is YFSETQ. For the CDR3, the DNA is TGCGCCAGCAGCTCCCAACCAGGGATCTCTGGAAACACCATATATTTT. Protein: CASSSQPGISGNTIYF.

The chain employs TRBV5-4 and TRBJ2-3; 8 bases line up with TRBD2. Germline CDR1 is SGHNT and CDR2 is YYREEE (reference sequence). CDR3 length equals 15 residues. J gave up 5 bases and V 0 bases, and 5 bases lay outside the gene matches. The CDR3 DNA reads as TGTGCCAGCAGCTTGGCCGGGGGGGCCCAAGATACGCAGTATTTT. Its translation is CASSLAGGAQDTQYF.

The chain links TRBV7-3 to TRBJ2-7; D gene uncertain. V dropped 5 bases and J dropped 0 bases, with 11 bases sitting between them. Germline values: CDR1 SGHTA, CDR2 FQGTGA. The CDR3 has 14 residues. The chain's CDR3 is CASSPTGSSYEQYF. CDR3 in DNA: TGTGCCAGCAGCCCGACTGGCAGCTCCTACGAGCAGTACTTC.

The rearrangement links TRBV7-8 to TRBJ1-1; 9 nucleotides align to TRBD1. J gave up 5 bases and V 3 bases, and 7 bases lay outside the gene matches. CDR3 size: 15 residues. Germline CDR1 and CDR2: SGHVS and FQNEAQ. The CDR3 here is CASSFGGQGRTEAFF. The CDR3 DNA follows: TGTGCCAGCAGCTTCGGGGGACAGGGAAGGACTGAAGCTTTCTTT.

This clone was found many times. The chain has TRBV4-3 and TRBJ1-4; 7 bases map to TRBD1. This CDR3 contains 17 residues. J was trimmed by 0 bases and V by 4 bases; bases with no gene match: 8. Germline CDR1 is LGHNA and CDR2 is YSLEER. The CDR3 DNA reads TGCGCCAGCAGCCGCCGAGGGGGCTTAGCAACTAATGAAAAACTGTTTTTT. Its protein product is CASSRRGGLATNEKLFF.

The gene calls are TRBV28 and TRBJ2-1; no clear D gene. Germline CDR1 is MDHEN and CDR2 is SYDVKM. This CDR3 comprises 12 residues. V lost 3 bases and J lost 10, with 10 bases in between. The CDR3 region is CASSFSRREQFF. The DNA of the CDR3 is TGTGCCAGCAGTTTTTCCCGGAGAGAGCAGTTCTTC.

The rearrangement links TRBV19 to TRBJ2-2; 10 bases fit TRBD1. The germline V gene has CDR1 LNHDA and CDR2 SQIVND (reference sequence). The CDR3 is 14 residues long. Trimming took 7 bases from V and 6 from J; bases not matched to a gene: 5. For the CDR3, the DNA is TGTGCCAGTAAAACGACAGGGGGCGCCGGGGAGCTGTTTTTT. This sequence encodes CASKTTGGAGELFF.